This passage covers 17 T cell receptor beta chains from one sample sequenced in a study of T cell repertoires in cytomegalovirus infection. TCRdb processed the reads anew with MiXCR; each CDR3 protein has one entry. Among 150,000 to 200,000 distinct CDR3 sequences listed, 17% were seen once. The material sequenced was CD8+ T cells from PBMCs. All receptors come from a human donor in good health (CMV status not recorded). Some clones in this sample may be carry-over from other donors' samples.

This clonotype was observed a few times. The V and J genes are TRBV5-4 and TRBJ2-7; unclear D gene. The V and J ends lost 0 bases and 5 bases respectively, with 9 bases between them. CDR3 length: 13 residues. Germline V gives CDR1 SGHNT, CDR2 YYREEE (reference sequence). The CDR3 nucleotides read TGTGCCAGCAGCTTGGTGCCCAGCGACGAGCAGTACTTC. Protein sequence: CASSLVPSDEQYF.

This clonotype was picked up a small number of times. V gene TRBV7-2 combines with J gene TRBJ2-3; D is ambiguous. V shed 5 bases and J shed 6 bases, with 21 bases lying between them. The CDR3 runs to 16 residues. The germline gives CDR1 SGHTA, CDR2 FQGNSA. CDR3 sequence reads: CASSPDRLPEVDTQYF. The DNA of the CDR3 is TGTGCCAGCAGCCCTGACCGCCTCCCAGAGGTGGATACGCAGTATTTT.

The gene calls are TRBV7-2 and TRBJ2-5; 7 bases align to TRBD1. CDR1 is SGHTA, CDR2 FQGNSA, per germline. The CDR3 extends over 15 amino acids. J lost 1 base, V lost 4 bases, and 6 bases had no gene match. CDR3 amino acids: CASSSIRDSQETQYF. The CDR3, as DNA: TGTGCCAGCAGCTCAATTCGGGACAGCCAAGAGACCCAGTACTTC.

The rearrangement links TRBV7-2 to TRBJ2-7; a possible D gene is TRBD1 (5 bases). Germline V CDR1 and CDR2: SGHTA, FQGNSA. Trimming took off 4 bases at V and 3 bases at J, with 22 bases between the two ends. The CDR3 sequence is 17 residues long. The CDR3 loop is CASSSPNRGVWDYEQYF. CDR3 DNA sequence: TGTGCCAGCAGCTCCCCTAATAGGGGCGTATGGGACTACGAGCAGTACTTC.

This CDR3 reads CASSINGGSYEQYF. As DNA, the CDR3 is TGTGCCAGCAGTATCAACGGCGGCTCCTACGAGCAGTACTTC. The chain has TRBV7-6 and TRBJ2-7, with D unclear. The CDR3 consists of 14 residues. The V gene's germline CDR1 is SGHVS and CDR2 FNYEAQ. V was pared by 6 bases and J by 0 bases, with 12 bases between.

This clonotype turned up a few times. An end of the junction differs from the germline gene, which may be a read error. CDR3 DNA sequence: TGTGACAGCAGTTACGCCTACGAGCAGTACTTC. This sequence encodes CDSSYAYEQYF. This chain uses TRBV6-2 or TRBV6-3 with TRBJ2-7; D ambiguous. This CDR3 has 11 residues. The V gene's germline CDR1 is MNHEY and CDR2 SVGEGT.

This clonotype was recorded a few times. This sequence joins TRBV28 and TRBJ1-5; tentatively, D is TRBD1 (5 bases). CDR3 size: 14 residues. The germline V gene has CDR1 MDHEN and CDR2 SYDVKM. Trimming took off 6 bases at V and 3 bases at J, with 12 bases between the two ends. This CDR3 reads CASRQGYDNQPQHF. The CDR3 coding sequence is TGTGCCAGCAGGCAGGGTTACGACAATCAGCCCCAGCATTTT.

J is TRBJ1-1 and V is TRBV7-2; 8 bases align to TRBD1. CDR3 length: 14 amino acids. Trimming at V came to 1 base and at J to 5 bases, leaving 3 bases not matched to a gene. CDR1 SGHTA and CDR2 FQGNSA come from the germline V gene. The CDR3 loop is CASSLDRGVTEAFF. The CDR3 DNA follows: TGTGCCAGCAGCTTAGACAGGGGGGTAACTGAAGCTTTCTTT.

The V call is TRBV6-6, the J call TRBJ1-5; no reliable D call. V was cut by 8 bases and J by 0 bases, with 11 bases left in between. In germline, CDR1 is MNHNY, CDR2 SVGAGI (reference sequence). The CDR3 length is 14 residues. CDR3 protein: CASQTDYSNQPQHF. Written as DNA, the CDR3 is TGTGCCAGCCAGACGGATTATAGCAATCAGCCCCAGCATTTT.

This clonotype was picked up one time. The chain joins TRBV7-2 to TRBJ2-3, with D perhaps TRBD1 (5 bases). This CDR3 region has 16 residues. Between the trimmed V and J ends, which lost 1 base and 5 bases, there was a span of 16 bases. Germline lookup yields CDR1 SGHTA and CDR2 FQGNSA. CDR3 coding DNA: TGTGCCAGCAGCTTAGTAGGGGTCAACACACAAGATACGCAGTATTTT. This gives the protein CASSLVGVNTQDTQYF.

The chain is built from TRBV7-2 and TRBJ2-4, with 8 bases matching TRBD2. With V trimmed by 6 bases and J by 2 bases, 6 bases remained unmatched. This CDR3 is 15 amino acids long. Germline assignment: CDR1 SGHTA and CDR2 FQGNSA. CDR3 coding DNA: TGTGCCAGCAGTTCCGGGGGGGGGTCCAAAAACATTCAGTACTTC. Protein product: CASSSGGGSKNIQYF.

This clonotype was observed at least ten times. The chain is built from TRBV7-2 and TRBJ2-5, with D perhaps matching TRBD2 (6 bases). This CDR3 comprises 15 residues. The V gene's germline CDR1 is SGHTA and CDR2 FQGNSA. Trimming removed 4 bases at V and 2 bases at J, with 14 bases between. The CDR3 loop reads CASSSYSGQQETQYF. For the CDR3, the DNA is TGTGCCAGCAGCTCCTACAGCGGGCAACAAGAGACCCAGTACTTC.

The rearrangement links TRBV27 to TRBJ2-3; D may be TRBD2 (5 bases). This CDR3 is 14 amino acids long. V lost 10 bases and J 2 bases, leaving 16 bases between the germline ends. Germline assignment: CDR1 MNHEY and CDR2 SMNVEV (reference sequence). In DNA form, the CDR3 reads TGTGCCACAAGCGGAAGACCTTACACAGATACGCAGTATTTT. It translates to CATSGRPYTDTQYF.

J is TRBJ1-5 and V is TRBV20-1; D remains ambiguous. Germline V gene sequence: CDR1 DFQATT, CDR2 SNEGSKA (reference sequence). The germline V and J ends were trimmed by 2 bases and 3 bases, with 5 bases remaining between them. This CDR3 is 12 amino acids long. The CDR3 spells CSARRYNQPQHF. The CDR3 bases are TGCAGTGCTAGACGGTACAATCAGCCCCAGCATTTT.

The J gene is TRBJ1-1, the V gene TRBV29-1, with D maybe TRBD1 (6 bases). Germline CDR1 is SQVTM and CDR2 is ANQGSEA. Trimming took off 7 bases at V and 6 bases at J, with 18 bases between the two ends. The CDR3 spans 13 residues. CDR3 loop: CSAPGRGGPEAFF. The CDR3 coding sequence is TGCAGCGCCCCCGGGAGGGGGGGTCCTGAAGCTTTCTTT.

The chain links TRBV7-9 to TRBJ1-1, with 7 nucleotides matching TRBD1. Germline trimming cut 5 bases from V and 7 bases from J; bases unmatched to any gene: 13. The germline V gene encodes CDR1 SEHNR and CDR2 FQNEAQ (reference sequence). This CDR3 has 15 amino acids. The CDR3: CASSLGDRRRIEAFF. The CDR3 nucleotides read TGTGCCAGCAGCCTAGGGGACAGAAGACGAATTGAAGCTTTCTTT.

This clonotype was detected a few times. V usage is TRBV19 and J usage is TRBJ1-5; weak D call: TRBD1 (5 bases). Germline assignment: CDR1 LNHDA and CDR2 SQIVND (reference sequence). The length of the CDR3 is 16 residues. Trimming left V 6 bases short and J 0 bases short, with 15 bases between. Here the CDR3 reads CASSFRRGHSNQPQHF. The CDR3, as DNA: TGTGCCAGTAGCTTCCGCCGTGGACATAGCAATCAGCCCCAGCATTTT. Combining the CDR3 with reference TRBV19 and TRBJ1-5 gives the whole variable domain DGGITQSPKYLFRKEGQNVTLSCEQNLNHDAMYWYRQDPGQGLRLIYYSQIVNDFQKGDIAEGYSVSREKKESFPLTVTSAQKNPTAFYLCASSFRRGHSNQPQHFGDGTRLSIL.